The next 6 T cell receptor beta chains were all read from a single sample in a study of blood T cell repertoires in COVID-19. Method: immunoSEQ multiplex PCR; TCRdb's copy keeps in-frame clones and lacks some. This sample has under 250,000 clones, with about four fifths found just once. Sequencing was done on a sample of peripheral blood. These receptors came from a young man who had recovered from COVID-19.

The chain joins TRBV5-1 to TRBJ1-5; weak D call: TRBD1 (5 bases). Germline V CDR1 and CDR2: SGHRS, YFSETQ. The CDR3 length is 13 residues. V lost 4 bases, J lost 9 bases, and 14 bases lay in between. The DNA for the CDR3 is TGCGCCAGCAGCAAGGGGAACCCCAGGCCCCAGCATTTT. Translating it yields CASSKGNPRPQHF.

This chain joins TRBV7-2 and TRBJ1-1, with 8 nucleotides matching TRBD1. The ends lost 5 bases at V and 3 bases at J; junction bases unmatched: 8. The CDR3 loop spans 15 amino acids. The germline CDR1 and CDR2 sequences are SGHTA and FQGNSA. The CDR3 here is CASSPPDRVDTEAFF. The CDR3 DNA reads as TGTGCCAGCAGCCCTCCGGACAGGGTGGACACTGAAGCTTTCTTT.

This clone has more than one count but fewer than ten. The V call is TRBV12-3 or TRBV12-4, the J call TRBJ2-1; a weak D match, TRBD1 (6 bases). V was pared by 4 bases and J by 9 bases, with 13 bases between. CDR3 length equals 13 residues. CDR3: CASSSLQGSEQFF. The CDR3 nucleotides read TGTGCCAGCAGTTCCCTACAGGGATCTGAGCAGTTCTTC.

The gene calls are TRBV2 and TRBJ2-2, with 11 bases lining up with TRBD2. The trim removed 7 bases at V and 1 base at J, leaving 2 bases unmatched. The CDR3 loop spans 15 amino acids. In germline, CDR1 is SNHLY, CDR2 FYNNEI. The CDR3 region has the DNA TGTGCCAGCACCGGACTAGCGGGGAACACCGGGGAGCTGTTTTTT. Its translation is CASTGLAGNTGELFF. Drawing the rest from reference TRBV2 and TRBJ2-2, the complete variable domain is EPEVTQTPSHQVTQMGQEVILRCVPISNHLYFYWYRQILGQKVEFLVSFYNNEISEKSEIFDDQFSVERPDGSNFTLKIRSTKLEDSAMYFCASTGLAGNTGELFFGEGSRLTVL.

The V call is TRBV28, the J call TRBJ2-1; the match to TRBD1 covers 10 bases. Trimming took 6 bases from V and 4 from J; bases not matched to a gene: 6. CDR3 length equals 15 residues. The germline CDR1 and CDR2 sequences are MDHEN and SYDVKM. The CDR3 loop is CASSRTGGLYNEQFF. CDR3 nucleotides: TGTGCCAGCAGCCGGACAGGGGGGTTATACAATGAGCAGTTCTTC.

The chain links TRBV27 to TRBJ2-1; no reliable D call. The ends were cut back, 0 bases at V and 7 bases at J, with 13 bases in the middle. The CDR3 is 15 amino acids. Germline V gene data show CDR1 as MNHEY and CDR2 as SMNVEV (reference sequence). This chain's CDR3 is CASSLSMNSFNEQFF. The CDR3 DNA sequence: TGTGCCAGCAGTTTATCGATGAATAGCTTTAATGAGCAGTTCTTC.